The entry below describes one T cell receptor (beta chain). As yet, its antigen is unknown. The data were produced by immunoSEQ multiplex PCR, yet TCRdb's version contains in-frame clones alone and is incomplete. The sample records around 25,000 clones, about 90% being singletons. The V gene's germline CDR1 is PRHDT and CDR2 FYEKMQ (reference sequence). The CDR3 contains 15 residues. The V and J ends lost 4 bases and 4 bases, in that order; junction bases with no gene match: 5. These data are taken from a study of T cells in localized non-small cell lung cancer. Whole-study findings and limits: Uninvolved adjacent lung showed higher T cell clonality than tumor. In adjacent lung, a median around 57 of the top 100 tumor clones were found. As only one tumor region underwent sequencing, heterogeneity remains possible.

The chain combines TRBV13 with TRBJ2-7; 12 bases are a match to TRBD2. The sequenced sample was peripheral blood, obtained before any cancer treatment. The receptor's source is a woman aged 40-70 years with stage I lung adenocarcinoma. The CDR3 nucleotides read TGTGCCAGCAGCTCGACTAGCGGGGGCCCTTACGAGCAGTACTTC. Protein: CASSSTSGGPYEQYF.